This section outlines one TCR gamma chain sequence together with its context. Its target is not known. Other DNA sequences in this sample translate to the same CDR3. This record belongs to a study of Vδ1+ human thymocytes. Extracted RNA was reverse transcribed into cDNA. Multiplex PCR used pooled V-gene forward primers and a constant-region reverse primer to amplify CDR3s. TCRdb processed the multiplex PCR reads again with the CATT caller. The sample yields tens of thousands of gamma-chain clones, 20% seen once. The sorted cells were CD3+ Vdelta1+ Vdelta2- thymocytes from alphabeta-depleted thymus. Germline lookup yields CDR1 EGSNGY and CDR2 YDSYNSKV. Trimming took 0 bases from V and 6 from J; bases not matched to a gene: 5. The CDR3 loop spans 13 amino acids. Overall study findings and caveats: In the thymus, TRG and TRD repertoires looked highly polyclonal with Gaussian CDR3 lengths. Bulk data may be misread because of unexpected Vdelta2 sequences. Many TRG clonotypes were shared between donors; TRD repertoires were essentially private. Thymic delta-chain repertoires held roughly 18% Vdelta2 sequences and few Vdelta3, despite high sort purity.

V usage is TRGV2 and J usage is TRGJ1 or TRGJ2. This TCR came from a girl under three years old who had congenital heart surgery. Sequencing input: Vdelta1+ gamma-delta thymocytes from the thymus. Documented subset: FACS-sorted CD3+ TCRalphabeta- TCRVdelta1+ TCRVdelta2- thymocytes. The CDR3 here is CATWDGLGYKKLF. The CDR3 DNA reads TGTGCCACCTGGGACGGGTTAGGTTATAAGAAACTCTTT.